This TCR beta chain was captured by sequencing in a study of blood T cell repertoires in COVID-19. About the study: The United States, Italy and Spain were the sources of the acute and convalescent COVID-19 samples. PBMCs, B-cell-depleted T cells, or T cells were the source of the cDNA or gDNA that made up the material.

This clone was counted a few times. The CDR3 consists of 15 residues. Trimming removed 5 bases from V and 7 bases from J; junction bases left unmatched: 8. Germline V gene sequence: CDR1 MRHNA, CDR2 SNTAGT. Authors' data handling: Estimation of nucleated cell counts relied on the amplification of reference gene primers. Sequencing was performed with immunoSEQ multiplex PCR; in TCRdb, only in-frame clones are kept and a portion is missing. V, J and clone size were drawn from that table, and D and trimming were deduced from the DNA. Of around 260,000 clones in the sample, around 87% were seen once. V and J are TRBV6-4 and TRBJ1-6; 7 bases line up with TRBD1. The sample consisted of peripheral blood. This clonotype was obtained from a woman in her forties or fifties with acute or convalescent COVID-19. The CDR3 sequence is CASSPDRLGNSPLHF. The CDR3 nucleotides read TGTGCCAGCAGTCCGGACAGGTTGGGGAATTCACCCCTCCACTTT.